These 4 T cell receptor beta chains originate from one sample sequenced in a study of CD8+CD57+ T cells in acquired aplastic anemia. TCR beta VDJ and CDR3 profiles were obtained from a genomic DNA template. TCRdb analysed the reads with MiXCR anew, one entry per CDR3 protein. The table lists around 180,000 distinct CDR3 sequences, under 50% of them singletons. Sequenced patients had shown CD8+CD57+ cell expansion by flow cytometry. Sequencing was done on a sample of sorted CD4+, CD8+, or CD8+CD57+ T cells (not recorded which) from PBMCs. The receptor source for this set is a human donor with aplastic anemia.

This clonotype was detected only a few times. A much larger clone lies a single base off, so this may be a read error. Written as DNA, the CDR3 is TGCGCCAGCAGCTTGGATCCTCAGGGCACAGATACGCAGTATTTT. Its protein product is CASSLDPQGTDTQYF. The chain has TRBV5-1 and TRBJ2-3; D is unclear. CDR1 is SGHRS, CDR2 YFSETQ, per germline. V lost 0 bases and J 1 base, leaving 9 bases between the germline ends. This CDR3 comprises 15 residues. The full variable domain, its missing parts supplied by reference TRBV5-1 and TRBJ2-3, is KAGVTQTPRYLIKTRGQQVTLSCSPISGHRSVSWYQQTPGQGLQFLFEYFSETQRNKGNFPGRFSGRQFSNSRSEMNVSTLELGDSALYLCASSLDPQGTDTQYFGPGTRLTVL.

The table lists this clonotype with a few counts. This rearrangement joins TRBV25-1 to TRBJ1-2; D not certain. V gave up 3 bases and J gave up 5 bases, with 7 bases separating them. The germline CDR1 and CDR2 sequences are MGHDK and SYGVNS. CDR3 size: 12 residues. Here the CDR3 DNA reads TGTGCCAGCAGTGATCTTCAGTATGGCTACACCTTC. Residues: CASSDLQYGYTF.

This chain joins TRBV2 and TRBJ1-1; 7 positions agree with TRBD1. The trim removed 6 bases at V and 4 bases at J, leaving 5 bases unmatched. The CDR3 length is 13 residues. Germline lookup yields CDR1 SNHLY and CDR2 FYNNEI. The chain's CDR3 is CASRYRGFTEAFF. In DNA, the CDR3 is TGTGCCAGCAGGTACAGGGGCTTCACTGAAGCTTTCTTT.

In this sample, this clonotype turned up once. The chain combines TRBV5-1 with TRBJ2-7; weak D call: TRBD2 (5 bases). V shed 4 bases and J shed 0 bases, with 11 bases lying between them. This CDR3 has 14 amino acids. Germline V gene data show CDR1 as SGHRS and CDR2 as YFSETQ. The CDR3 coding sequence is TGCGCCAGCAGCACATGGACTGACTCCTACGAGCAGTACTTC. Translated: CASSTWTDSYEQYF.